This paragraph reports one TCR beta chain. What it binds is unknown. With V trimmed by 3 bases and J by 1 base, 3 bases remained unmatched. Germline lookup yields CDR1 SGHRS and CDR2 YFSETQ. There are 14 residues in the CDR3. Profiled with immunoSEQ multiplex PCR; TCRdb holds only in-frame clones, not every one. The sample includes 130,000 to 150,000 clones, approximately 91% of them seen just once. This sample stems from a study of T cell responses to AZD1222 COVID-19 vaccine. General study points: Two AZD1222 doses significantly raised spike-specific TCR breadth and depth over controls. Females made up more of the donors, who were largely white British, and clonal diversity may have come out too low.

The chain joins TRBV5-1 to TRBJ2-5, with 7 bases identical to TRBD1. This TCR derives from an adult who received the MenACWY meningococcal vaccine as a control. Specimen: peripheral blood, collected 28 days after the second dose of the MenACWY control vaccine. CDR3 nucleotides: TGCGCCAGCAGCTCGGGACAGATCCAAGAGACCCAGTACTTC. Protein: CASSSGQIQETQYF.